Here is one TCR beta chain with its context. The sample belongs to a study of shared clonotypes between healthy human individuals. In the authors' methods: Quality scores were absent from the junction-only immunoSEQ sequences, so filtering differed. Method: immunoSEQ multiplex PCR; TCRdb's copy keeps in-frame clones and lacks some. The DNA gave D and trimming, while V, J and clone size come from that table. This sample has about 960,000 clones, with more than 75% found just once. Germline values: CDR1 SGHTA, CDR2 FQGNSA. V dropped 0 bases and J dropped 0 bases, with 12 bases sitting between them. The CDR3 loop spans 17 amino acids.

V usage is TRBV7-2 and J usage is TRBJ1-3; D is uncertain. This TCR was recovered from a man aged 18-30 years in good health. Material for sequencing was memory CD4+ T cells sorted from blood. Sample subset: CD45RA-negative fraction. The CDR3 reads CASSLAGAISSGNTIYF. DNA for the CDR3: TGTGCCAGCAGCTTAGCGGGAGCCATCAGCTCTGGAAACACCATATATTTT.